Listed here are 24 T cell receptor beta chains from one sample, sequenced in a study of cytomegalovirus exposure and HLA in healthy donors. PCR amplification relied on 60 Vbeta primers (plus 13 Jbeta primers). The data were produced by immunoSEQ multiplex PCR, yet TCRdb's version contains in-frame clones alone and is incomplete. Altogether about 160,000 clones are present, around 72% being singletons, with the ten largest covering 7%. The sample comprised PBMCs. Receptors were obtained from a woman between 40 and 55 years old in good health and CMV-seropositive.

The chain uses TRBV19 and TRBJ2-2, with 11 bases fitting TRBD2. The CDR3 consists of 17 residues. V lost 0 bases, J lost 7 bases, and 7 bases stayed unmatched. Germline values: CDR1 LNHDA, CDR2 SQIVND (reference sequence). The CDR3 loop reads CASSIDLRLAGGGELFF. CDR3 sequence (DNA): TGTGCCAGTAGTATAGATCTTCGGCTAGCGGGGGGCGGGGAGCTGTTTTTT.

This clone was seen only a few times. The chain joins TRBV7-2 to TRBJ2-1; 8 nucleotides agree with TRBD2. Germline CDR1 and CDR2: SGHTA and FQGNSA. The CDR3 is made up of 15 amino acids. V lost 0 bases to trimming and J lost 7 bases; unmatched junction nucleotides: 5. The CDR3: CASSLAQRGLNEQFF. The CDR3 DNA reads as TGTGCCAGCAGCTTAGCCCAGCGGGGGTTGAATGAGCAGTTCTTC.

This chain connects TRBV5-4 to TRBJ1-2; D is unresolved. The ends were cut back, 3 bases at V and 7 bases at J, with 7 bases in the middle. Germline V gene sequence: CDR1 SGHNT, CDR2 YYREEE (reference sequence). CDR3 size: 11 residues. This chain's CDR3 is CASSSVTGYTF. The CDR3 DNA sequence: TGTGCCAGCAGCTCAGTCACTGGCTACACCTTC.

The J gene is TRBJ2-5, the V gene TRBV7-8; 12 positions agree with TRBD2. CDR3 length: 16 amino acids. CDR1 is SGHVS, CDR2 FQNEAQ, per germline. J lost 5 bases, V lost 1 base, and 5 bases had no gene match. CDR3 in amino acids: CASSLGLAGGMETQYF. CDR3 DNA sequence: TGTGCCAGCAGCTTAGGTCTAGCGGGGGGGATGGAGACCCAGTACTTC.

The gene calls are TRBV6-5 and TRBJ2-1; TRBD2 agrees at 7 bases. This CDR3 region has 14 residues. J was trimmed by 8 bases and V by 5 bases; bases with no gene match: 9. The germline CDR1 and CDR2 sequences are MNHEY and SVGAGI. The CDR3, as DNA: TGTGCCAGCAGTAGTAGACGGGGGGTGGATGAGCAGTTCTTC. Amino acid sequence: CASSSRRGVDEQFF.

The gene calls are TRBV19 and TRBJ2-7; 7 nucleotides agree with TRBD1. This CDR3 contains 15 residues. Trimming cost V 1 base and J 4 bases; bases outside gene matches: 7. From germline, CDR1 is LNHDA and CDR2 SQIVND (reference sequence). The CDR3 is CASSIVPGTVYEQYF. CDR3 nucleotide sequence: TGTGCCAGTAGTATAGTTCCCGGGACAGTTTACGAGCAGTACTTC.

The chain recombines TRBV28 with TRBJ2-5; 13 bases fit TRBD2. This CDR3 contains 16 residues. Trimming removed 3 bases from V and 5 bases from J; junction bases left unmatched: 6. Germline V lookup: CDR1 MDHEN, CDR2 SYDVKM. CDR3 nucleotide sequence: TGTGCCAGCAGTTTCCCTGGGACTAGCGGGGCTGAGACCCAGTACTTC. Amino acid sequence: CASSFPGTSGAETQYF. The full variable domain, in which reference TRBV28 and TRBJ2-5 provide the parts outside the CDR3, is DVKVTQSSRYLVKRTGEKVFLECVQDMDHENMFWYRQDPGLGLRLIYFSYDVKMKEKGDIPEGYSVSREKKERFSLILESASTNQTSMYLCASSFPGTSGAETQYFGPGTRLLVL.

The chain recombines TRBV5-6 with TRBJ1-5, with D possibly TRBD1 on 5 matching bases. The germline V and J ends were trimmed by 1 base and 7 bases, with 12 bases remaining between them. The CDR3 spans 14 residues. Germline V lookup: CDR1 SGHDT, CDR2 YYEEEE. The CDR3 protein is CASSLSGFEQPQHF. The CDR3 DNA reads TGTGCCAGCAGCTTGTCAGGGTTCGAACAGCCCCAGCATTTT.

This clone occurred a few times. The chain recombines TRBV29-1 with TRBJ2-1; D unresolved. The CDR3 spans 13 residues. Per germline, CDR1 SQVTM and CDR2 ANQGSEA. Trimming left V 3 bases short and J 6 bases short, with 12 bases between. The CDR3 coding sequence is TGCAGCGTTGATGCGTCCAGGCCCAATGAGCAGTTCTTC. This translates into CSVDASRPNEQFF.

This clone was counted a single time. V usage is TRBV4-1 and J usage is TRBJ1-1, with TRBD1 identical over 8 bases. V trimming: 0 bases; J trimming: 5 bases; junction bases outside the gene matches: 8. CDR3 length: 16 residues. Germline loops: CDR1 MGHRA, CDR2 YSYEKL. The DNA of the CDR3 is TGCGCCAGCAGCCAAGACATACAGGGGGGTGGGACTGAAGCTTTCTTT. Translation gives CASSQDIQGGGTEAFF.

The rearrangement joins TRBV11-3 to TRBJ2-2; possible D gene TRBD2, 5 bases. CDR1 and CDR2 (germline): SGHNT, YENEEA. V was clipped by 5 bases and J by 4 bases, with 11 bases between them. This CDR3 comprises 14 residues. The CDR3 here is CASSQGSSTGELFF. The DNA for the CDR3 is TGTGCCAGCAGCCAAGGGAGTTCCACCGGGGAGCTGTTTTTT. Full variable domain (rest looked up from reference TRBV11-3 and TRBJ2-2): EAGVVQSPRYKIIEKKQPVAFWCNPISGHNTLYWYLQNLGQGPELLIRYENEEAVDDSQLPKDRFSAERLKGVDSTLKIQPAELGDSAVYLCASSQGSSTGELFFGEGSRLTVL.

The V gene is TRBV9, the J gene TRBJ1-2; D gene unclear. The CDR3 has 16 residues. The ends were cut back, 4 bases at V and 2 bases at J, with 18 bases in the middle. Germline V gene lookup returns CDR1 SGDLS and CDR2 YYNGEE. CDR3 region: CASSRQSVVTNYGYTF. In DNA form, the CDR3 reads TGTGCCAGCAGCCGGCAGAGCGTAGTAACGAACTATGGCTACACCTTC.

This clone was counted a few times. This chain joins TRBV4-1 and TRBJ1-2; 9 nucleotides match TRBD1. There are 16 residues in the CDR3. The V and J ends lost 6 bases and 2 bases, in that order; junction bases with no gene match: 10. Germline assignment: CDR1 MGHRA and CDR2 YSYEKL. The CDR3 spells CASRAPGQGTNYGYTF. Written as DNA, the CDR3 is TGCGCCAGCAGGGCCCCGGGACAGGGAACAAACTATGGCTACACCTTC.

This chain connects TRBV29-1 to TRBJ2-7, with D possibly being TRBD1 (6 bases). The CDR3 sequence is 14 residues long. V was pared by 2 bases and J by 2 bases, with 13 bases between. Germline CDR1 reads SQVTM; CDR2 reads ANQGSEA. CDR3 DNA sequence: TGCAGCGTTGAACCGACAGGCAAAACCTACGAGCAGTACTTC. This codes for CSVEPTGKTYEQYF.

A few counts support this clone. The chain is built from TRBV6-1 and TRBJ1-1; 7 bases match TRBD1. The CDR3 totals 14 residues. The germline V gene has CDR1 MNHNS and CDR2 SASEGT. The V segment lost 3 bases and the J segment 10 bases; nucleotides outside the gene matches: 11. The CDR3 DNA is TGTGCCAGCAGTGACGAAACCGACAGGGTTCGAGCTTTCTTT. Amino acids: CASSDETDRVRAFF.

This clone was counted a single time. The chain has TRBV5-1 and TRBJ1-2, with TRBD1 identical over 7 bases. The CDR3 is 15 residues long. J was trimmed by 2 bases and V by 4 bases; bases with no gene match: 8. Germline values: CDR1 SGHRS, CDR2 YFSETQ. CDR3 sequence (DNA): TGCGCCAGCAGCCCCGGACAGGTAGAAAACTATGGCTACACCTTC. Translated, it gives CASSPGQVENYGYTF. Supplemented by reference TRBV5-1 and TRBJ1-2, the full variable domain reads KAGVTQTPRYLIKTRGQQVTLSCSPISGHRSVSWYQQTPGQGLQFLFEYFSETQRNKGNFPGRFSGRQFSNSRSEMNVSTLELGDSALYLCASSPGQVENYGYTFGSGTRLTVV.

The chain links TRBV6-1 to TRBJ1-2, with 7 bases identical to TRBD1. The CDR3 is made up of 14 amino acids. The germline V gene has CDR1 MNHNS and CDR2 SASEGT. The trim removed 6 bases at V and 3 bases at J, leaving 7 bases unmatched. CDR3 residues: CASRDMGQHYGYTF. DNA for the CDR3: TGTGCCAGCAGAGACATGGGACAGCACTATGGCTACACCTTC.

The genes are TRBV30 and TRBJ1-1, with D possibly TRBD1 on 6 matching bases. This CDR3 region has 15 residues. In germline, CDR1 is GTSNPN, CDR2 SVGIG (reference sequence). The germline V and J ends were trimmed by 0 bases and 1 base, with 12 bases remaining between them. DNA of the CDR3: TGTGCCTGGAGTGTAAAGAGGACAGAGAACACTGAAGCTTTCTTT. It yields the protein CAWSVKRTENTEAFF.

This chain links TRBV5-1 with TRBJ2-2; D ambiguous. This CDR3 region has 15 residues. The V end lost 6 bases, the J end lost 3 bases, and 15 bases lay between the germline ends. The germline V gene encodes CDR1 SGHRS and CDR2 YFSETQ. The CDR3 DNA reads TGCGCCAGCAACGACCTAGATTCTGACACCGGGGAGCTGTTTTTT. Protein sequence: CASNDLDSDTGELFF.

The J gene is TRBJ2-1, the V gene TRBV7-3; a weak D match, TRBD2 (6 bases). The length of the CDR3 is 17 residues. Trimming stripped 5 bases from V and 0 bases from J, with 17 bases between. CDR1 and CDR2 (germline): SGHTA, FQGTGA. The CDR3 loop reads CASSPISQRVSYNEQFF. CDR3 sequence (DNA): TGTGCCAGCAGCCCAATCTCACAGCGGGTCTCCTACAATGAGCAGTTCTTC.

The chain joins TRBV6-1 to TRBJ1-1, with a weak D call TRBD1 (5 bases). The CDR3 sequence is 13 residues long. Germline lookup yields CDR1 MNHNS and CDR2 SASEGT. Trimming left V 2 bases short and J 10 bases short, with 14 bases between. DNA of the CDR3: TGTGCCAGCAGTGAACGGGGGGAGGTGGGAGCTTTCTTT. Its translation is CASSERGEVGAFF.

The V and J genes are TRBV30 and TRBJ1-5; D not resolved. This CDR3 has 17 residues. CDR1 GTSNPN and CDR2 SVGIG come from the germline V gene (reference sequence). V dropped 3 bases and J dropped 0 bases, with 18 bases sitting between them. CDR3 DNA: TGTGCCTGGAGAGCCGGGGTATCCTTATATAGCAATCAGCCCCAGCATTTT. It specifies CAWRAGVSLYSNQPQHF.

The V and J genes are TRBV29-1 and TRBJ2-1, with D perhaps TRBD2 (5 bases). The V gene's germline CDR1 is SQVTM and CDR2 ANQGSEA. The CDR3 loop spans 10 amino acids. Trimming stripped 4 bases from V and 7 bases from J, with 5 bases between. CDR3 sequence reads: CSVGENEQFF. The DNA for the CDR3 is TGCAGCGTTGGGGAGAATGAGCAGTTCTTC.

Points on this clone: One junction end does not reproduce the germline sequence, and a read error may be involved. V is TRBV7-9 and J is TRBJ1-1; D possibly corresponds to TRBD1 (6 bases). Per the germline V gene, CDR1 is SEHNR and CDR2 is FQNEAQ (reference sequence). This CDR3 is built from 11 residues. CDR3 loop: CSSSLGGLAFF. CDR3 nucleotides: TGTTCCAGCAGCTTAGGGGGGCTAGCTTTCTTT.